Listed here are 24 T cell receptor beta chains from one sample, sequenced in a study of T cell repertoires in cytomegalovirus infection. TCRdb itself ran the reads through MiXCR, one entry per CDR3 protein. This table holds approximately 150,000 distinct CDR3 sequences, less than 25% found once. Their target antigens are unknown. Source: CD8+ T cells from cultured PBMCs, taken from culture after CMV antigen stimulation. Every receptor here comes from a human donor in good health (CMV status not recorded). Some clones in this sample may be carry-over from other donors' samples.

This clonotype was seen a handful of times. The rearrangement joins TRBV7-2 to TRBJ1-5; D remains unclear. CDR1 is SGHTA, CDR2 FQGNSA, per germline. The CDR3 is 14 amino acids. Deletions cut 1 base from V and 7 bases from J, with 11 bases between. The CDR3 loop reads CASSLGYGEQPQHF. CDR3 nucleotide sequence: TGTGCCAGCAGCTTAGGTTATGGGGAGCAGCCCCAGCATTTT. The full variable domain, completed using reference TRBV7-2 and TRBJ1-5, is GAGVSQSPSNKVTEKGKDVELRCDPISGHTALYWYRQSLGQGLEFLIYFQGNSAPDKSGLPSDRFSAERTGGSVSTLTIQRTQQEDSAVYLCASSLGYGEQPQHFGDGTRLSIL.

In this sample, this clonotype turned up a few times. The V gene is TRBV20-1, the J gene TRBJ1-1, with unresolved D. CDR1 DFQATT and CDR2 SNEGSKA come from the germline V gene (reference sequence). The CDR3 consists of 12 residues. V was pared by 0 bases and J by 4 bases, with 6 bases between. Here the CDR3 reads CSARDGRTEAFF. Written as DNA, the CDR3 is TGCAGTGCTAGAGATGGGCGCACTGAAGCTTTCTTT.

This clonotype was seen more than once but under ten times. The chain joins TRBV6-1 to TRBJ2-7, with unresolved D. V lost 2 bases and J lost 2, with 7 bases in between. This CDR3 spans 13 amino acids. Germline-derived CDR1 and CDR2 are MNHNS and SASEGT. CDR3 sequence (DNA): TGTGCCAGCAGTGAACAGCAAGCCTACGAGCAGTACTTC. Residues: CASSEQQAYEQYF.

V and J are TRBV7-9 and TRBJ2-7; D perhaps matches TRBD1 (5 bases). Trimming left V 6 bases short and J 1 base short, with 13 bases between. The CDR3 is 14 amino acids. Germline lookup yields CDR1 SEHNR and CDR2 FQNEAQ (reference sequence). In DNA, the CDR3 is TGTGCCAGCAGTTCCACTCAGGGTTCCTACGAGCAGTACTTC. Its protein product is CASSSTQGSYEQYF.

The CDR3 loop reads CAGLQGAGELFF. The CDR3 DNA reads as TGTGCCGGCTTACAGGGGGCCGGGGAGCTGTTTTTT. The V gene is TRBV11-2, the J gene TRBJ2-2, with 8 positions matching TRBD1. Germline V gene data show CDR1 as SGHAT and CDR2 as FQNNGV. The CDR3 sequence is 12 residues long. The junction had 5 bases not matched to a gene; V was cut back by 11 bases and J by 6 bases.

The chain links TRBV7-2 to TRBJ2-7; TRBD2 might be the D (6 bases). The V gene lost 5 bases and the J gene lost 2 bases, with 25 bases spanning the gap. The CDR3 is 18 residues long. Germline CDR1 SGHTA, CDR2 FQGNSA. CDR3 in amino acids: CASSGLARDSGSPYEQYF. For the CDR3, the DNA is TGTGCCAGCAGCGGACTCGCCCGGGACTCAGGGTCTCCCTACGAGCAGTACTTC. Drawing the rest from reference TRBV7-2 and TRBJ2-7, the complete variable domain is GAGVSQSPSNKVTEKGKDVELRCDPISGHTALYWYRQSLGQGLEFLIYFQGNSAPDKSGLPSDRFSAERTGGSVSTLTIQRTQQEDSAVYLCASSGLARDSGSPYEQYFGPGTRLTVT.

The rearrangement uses TRBV7-2 and TRBJ2-7; D unclear. Trimming pared 1 base from V and 0 bases from J, leaving 10 bases between. The CDR3 spans 15 residues. The V gene's germline CDR1 is SGHTA and CDR2 FQGNSA. CDR3 loop: CASSLDLQSSYEQYF. For the CDR3, the DNA is TGTGCCAGCAGCTTAGACCTACAGAGCTCCTACGAGCAGTACTTC.

This chain links TRBV7-2 with TRBJ1-3; weak D call: TRBD1 (5 bases). Deletions cut 4 bases from V and 0 bases from J, with 7 bases between. The CDR3 is made up of 14 amino acids. Germline CDR1 and CDR2: SGHTA and FQGNSA. DNA of the CDR3: TGTGCCAGCAGCTCAACAGGCTCTGGAAACACCATATATTTT. This gives the protein CASSSTGSGNTIYF.

The chain combines TRBV7-3 with TRBJ1-5, with TRBD1 matching over 8 bases. The CDR3 covers 12 residues. CDR1 is SGHTA, CDR2 FQGTGA, per germline. Trimming removed 9 bases from V and 6 bases from J; junction bases left unmatched: 4. The CDR3 coding sequence is TGTGCCAGACAGGGGGAGTTTCAGCCCCAGCATTTT. This translates into CARQGEFQPQHF. Combining the CDR3 with reference TRBV7-3 and TRBJ1-5 gives the whole variable domain GAGVSQTPSNKVTEKGKYVELRCDPISGHTALYWYRQSLGQGPEFLIYFQGTGAADDSGLPNDRFFAVRPEGSVSTLKIQRTERGDSAVYLCARQGEFQPQHFGDGTRLSIL.

This clonotype occurred once. V gene TRBV6-1 combines with J gene TRBJ1-1; D is unresolved. The V gene's germline CDR1 is MNHNS and CDR2 SASEGT. This CDR3 spans 11 amino acids. The V end lost 2 bases, the J end lost 6 bases, and 4 bases lay between the germline ends. The CDR3 loop reads CASSEYPEAFF. CDR3 in DNA: TGTGCCAGCAGTGAATACCCTGAAGCTTTCTTT.

This rearrangement joins TRBV4-3 to TRBJ1-5; D is possibly TRBD1 (6 bases). V was pared by 5 bases and J by 3 bases, with 11 bases between. This CDR3 contains 14 residues. From germline, CDR1 is LGHNA and CDR2 YSLEER. CDR3 in amino acids: CASSTRDTNQPQHF. DNA of the CDR3: TGCGCCAGCAGCACCCGGGACACCAATCAGCCCCAGCATTTT.

The chain couples TRBV5-6 to TRBJ2-1; 8 bases line up with TRBD1. Germline V gene lookup returns CDR1 SGHDT and CDR2 YYEEEE. J gave up 5 bases and V 0 bases, and 4 bases lay outside the gene matches. CDR3 length equals 15 residues. The CDR3 bases are TGTGCCAGCAGCTTGGGCGGACAGGGACACAATGAGCAGTTCTTC. Its translation is CASSLGGQGHNEQFF.

This chain connects TRBV4-1 to TRBJ1-5; unclear D gene. Deletions cut 0 bases from V and 5 bases from J, with 14 bases between. CDR3 length: 16 residues. Germline V gene sequence: CDR1 MGHRA, CDR2 YSYEKL. CDR3 amino acids: CASSQEGLGADQPQHF. The CDR3 DNA follows: TGCGCCAGCAGCCAAGAGGGGTTAGGCGCGGATCAGCCCCAGCATTTT.

The gene calls are TRBV7-9 and TRBJ1-5, with TRBD1 matching over 9 bases. The length of the CDR3 is 18 residues. The V gene end was trimmed by 3 bases and the J gene end by 2 bases; junction bases not matched to a gene: 11. Germline V lookup: CDR1 SEHNR, CDR2 FQNEAQ (reference sequence). This chain's CDR3 is CASSFSDRGLSRNQPQHF. The CDR3 DNA sequence: TGTGCCAGCAGCTTTTCGGACAGGGGATTAAGTCGCAATCAGCCCCAGCATTTT.

This sequence joins TRBV13 and TRBJ2-7; tentative D call: TRBD2 (7 bases). V was pared by 4 bases and J by 0 bases, with 16 bases between. CDR1 is PRHDT and CDR2 is FYEKMQ in the germline V gene (reference sequence). The CDR3 runs to 16 residues. CDR3 sequence reads: CASSSNPGGHSYEQYF. The CDR3 DNA reads as TGTGCCAGCAGCTCAAACCCGGGGGGCCACTCCTACGAGCAGTACTTC.

This clonotype turned up a few times. The chain joins TRBV27 to TRBJ1-1; no clear D. This CDR3 spans 13 amino acids. Germline V gene lookup returns CDR1 MNHEY and CDR2 SMNVEV (reference sequence). Trimming took off 2 bases at V and 5 bases at J, with 9 bases between the two ends. The CDR3 loop reads CASSLNQITEAFF. The DNA for the CDR3 is TGTGCCAGCAGTTTAAACCAGATTACTGAAGCTTTCTTT.

The chain is built from TRBV6-4 and TRBJ2-3; 11 bases are a match to TRBD2. Per the germline V gene, CDR1 is MRHNA and CDR2 is SNTAGT. Trimming at V came to 2 bases and at J to 4 bases, leaving 5 bases not matched to a gene. The CDR3 is 16 residues long. The CDR3 DNA follows: TGTGCCAGCAGTGACGGCGGTAGCGGGGGGGCAGATACGCAGTATTTT. It is translated as CASSDGGSGGADTQYF.

The V call is TRBV10-3, the J call TRBJ2-1; 8 bases align to TRBD2. Germline CDR1 ENHRY, CDR2 SYGVKD. V lost 4 bases, J lost 8 bases, and 10 bases stayed unmatched. CDR3 length: 15 amino acids. The CDR3, as DNA: TGTGCCATCAGTGGATCCGGGACTAGTTACGATGAGCAGTTCTTC. Amino acid sequence: CAISGSGTSYDEQFF.

This clonotype was seen a handful of times. This sequence joins TRBV7-3 and TRBJ2-2; D unclear. V dropped 11 bases and J dropped 7 bases, with 8 bases sitting between them. The CDR3 contains 10 residues. Germline V gene sequence: CDR1 SGHTA, CDR2 FQGTGA. This CDR3 reads CALGDGELFF. Written as DNA, the CDR3 is TGTGCCCTAGGAGACGGGGAGCTGTTTTTT.

The rearrangement joins TRBV7-9 to TRBJ2-3; 8 nucleotides agree with TRBD2. This CDR3 is built from 16 residues. Germline V gene lookup returns CDR1 SEHNR and CDR2 FQNEAQ (reference sequence). V was clipped by 4 bases and J by 2 bases; unmatched bases: 8. The CDR3 sequence: CASSSPGGEITDTQYF. DNA of the CDR3: TGTGCCAGCAGCTCCCCCGGGGGGGAAATCACAGATACGCAGTATTTT.

The CDR3 is CASSPQSGRELFF. As DNA, the CDR3 is TGTGCCAGCAGCCCCCAAAGTGGCAGGGAGCTGTTTTTT. The chain recombines TRBV7-2 with TRBJ2-2, with D unresolved. With 5 bases removed from V and 9 bases from J, the gap between germline ends came to 13 bases. Germline V gene lookup returns CDR1 SGHTA and CDR2 FQGNSA. This CDR3 has 13 residues.

This clonotype was seen only a few times. The chain links TRBV7-2 to TRBJ2-7; 9 nucleotides match TRBD2. The length of the CDR3 is 16 residues. The junction had 3 bases not matched to a gene; V was cut back by 0 bases and J by 0 bases. Per germline, CDR1 SGHTA and CDR2 FQGNSA. CDR3 coding DNA: TGTGCCAGCAGCTTAGCTAGCGGGGGCCGCTCCTACGAGCAGTACTTC. As protein: CASSLASGGRSYEQYF.

This clonotype has only a few counts. V gene TRBV27 combines with J gene TRBJ2-7; D not certain. CDR3 size: 12 residues. Germline-derived CDR1 and CDR2 are MNHEY and SMNVEV (reference sequence). The V and J ends lost 4 bases and 3 bases respectively, with 7 bases between them. The CDR3 here is CASSSGDYEQYF. The CDR3 bases are TGTGCCAGCAGTTCTGGGGACTACGAGCAGTACTTC.

This chain links TRBV7-8 with TRBJ2-1, with D hard to call. The V end lost 4 bases, the J end lost 6 bases, and 19 bases lay between the germline ends. The CDR3 is 16 amino acids. Germline CDR1 SGHVS, CDR2 FQNEAQ. The CDR3 bases are TGTGCCAGCAGCTCAGAGACAACCATCAACTTCAATGAGCAGTTCTTC. Amino acid sequence: CASSSETTINFNEQFF.